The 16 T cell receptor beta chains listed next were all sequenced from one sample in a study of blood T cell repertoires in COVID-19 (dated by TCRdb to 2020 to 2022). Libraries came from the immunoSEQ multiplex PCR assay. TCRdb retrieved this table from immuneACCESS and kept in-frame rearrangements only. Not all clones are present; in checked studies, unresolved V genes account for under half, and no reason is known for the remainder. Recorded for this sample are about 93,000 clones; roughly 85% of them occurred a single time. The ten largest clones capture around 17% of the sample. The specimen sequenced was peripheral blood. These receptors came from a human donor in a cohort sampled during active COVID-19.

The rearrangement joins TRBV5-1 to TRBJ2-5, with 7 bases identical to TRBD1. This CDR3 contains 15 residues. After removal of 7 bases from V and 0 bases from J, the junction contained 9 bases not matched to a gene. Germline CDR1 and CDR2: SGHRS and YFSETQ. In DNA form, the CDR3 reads TGCGCCAGCGCCATTGGGGGACAGAACCAAGAGACCCAGTACTTC. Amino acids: CASAIGGQNQETQYF.

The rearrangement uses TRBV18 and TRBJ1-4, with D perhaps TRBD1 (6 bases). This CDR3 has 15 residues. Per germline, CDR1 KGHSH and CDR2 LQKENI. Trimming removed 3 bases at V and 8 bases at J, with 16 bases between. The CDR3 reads CASSPGGSGAEKLFF. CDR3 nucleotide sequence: TGTGCCAGCTCACCTGGGGGATCAGGGGCCGAAAAACTGTTTTTT.

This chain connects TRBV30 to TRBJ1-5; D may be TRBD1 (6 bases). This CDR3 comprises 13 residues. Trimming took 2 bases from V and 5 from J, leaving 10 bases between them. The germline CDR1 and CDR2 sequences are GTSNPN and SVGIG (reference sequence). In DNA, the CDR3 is TGTGCCTGGAGTACAGGGTTGGATCAGCCCCAGCATTTT. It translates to CAWSTGLDQPQHF.

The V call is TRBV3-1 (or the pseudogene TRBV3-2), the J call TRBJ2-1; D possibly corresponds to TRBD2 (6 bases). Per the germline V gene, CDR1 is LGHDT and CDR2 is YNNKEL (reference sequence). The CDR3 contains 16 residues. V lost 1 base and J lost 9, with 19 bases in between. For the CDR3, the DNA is TGTGCCAGCAGCCAAGTTGTATTGGCGGGGAGAGGTGAGCAGTTCTTC. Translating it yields CASSQVVLAGRGEQFF.

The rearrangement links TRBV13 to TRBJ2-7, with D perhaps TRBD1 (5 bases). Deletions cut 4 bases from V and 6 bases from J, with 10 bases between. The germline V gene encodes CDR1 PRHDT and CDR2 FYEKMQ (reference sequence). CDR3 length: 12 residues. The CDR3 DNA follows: TGTGCCAGCAGCTCAAGGGGTACCGAGCAGTACTTC. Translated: CASSSRGTEQYF.

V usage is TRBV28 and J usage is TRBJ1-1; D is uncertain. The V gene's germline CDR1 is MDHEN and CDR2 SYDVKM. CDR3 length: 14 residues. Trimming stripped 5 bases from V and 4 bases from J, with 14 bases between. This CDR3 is CASSALRDSTEAFF. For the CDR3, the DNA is TGTGCCAGCAGTGCCCTGAGGGATAGCACTGAAGCTTTCTTT.

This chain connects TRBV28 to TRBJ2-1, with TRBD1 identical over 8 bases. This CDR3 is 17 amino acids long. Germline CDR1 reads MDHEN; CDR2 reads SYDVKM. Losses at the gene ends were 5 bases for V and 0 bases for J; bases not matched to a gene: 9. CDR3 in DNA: TGTGCCAGCAGTCCCTTATGGACAGGGTTCTCCTACAATGAGCAGTTCTTC. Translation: CASSPLWTGFSYNEQFF.

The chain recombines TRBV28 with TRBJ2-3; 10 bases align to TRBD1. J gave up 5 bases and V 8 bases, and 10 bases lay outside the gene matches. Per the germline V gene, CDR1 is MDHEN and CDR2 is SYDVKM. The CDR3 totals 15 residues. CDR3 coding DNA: TGTGCCAGCCCCCCCGGGACAGGGGAGATAGATACGCAGTATTTT. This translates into CASPPGTGEIDTQYF.

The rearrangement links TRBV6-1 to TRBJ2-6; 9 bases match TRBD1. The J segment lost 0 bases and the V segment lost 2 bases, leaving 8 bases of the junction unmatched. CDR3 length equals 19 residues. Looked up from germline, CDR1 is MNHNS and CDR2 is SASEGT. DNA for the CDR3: TGTGCCAGCAGTGAATACCCTGGGACAGGGTACTCTGGGGCCAACGTCCTGACTTTC. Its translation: CASSEYPGTGYSGANVLTF.

The CDR3 loop is CASSVEGRNIQYF. The CDR3 DNA reads TGTGCCAGCAGTGTGGAAGGGAGAAACATTCAGTACTTC. The V and J genes are TRBV25-1 and TRBJ2-4, with D tentatively TRBD2 (5 bases). The CDR3 length is 13 residues. CDR1 and CDR2 from the germline V gene are MGHDK and SYGVNS. Trimming removed 4 bases at V and 6 bases at J, with 10 bases between.

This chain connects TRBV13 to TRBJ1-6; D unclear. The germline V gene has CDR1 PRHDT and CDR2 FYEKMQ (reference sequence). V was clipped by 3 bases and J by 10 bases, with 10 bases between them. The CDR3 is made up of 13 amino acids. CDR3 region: CASSLTTSSPLHF. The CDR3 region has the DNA TGTGCCAGCAGCTTGACGACATCGTCACCCCTCCACTTT.

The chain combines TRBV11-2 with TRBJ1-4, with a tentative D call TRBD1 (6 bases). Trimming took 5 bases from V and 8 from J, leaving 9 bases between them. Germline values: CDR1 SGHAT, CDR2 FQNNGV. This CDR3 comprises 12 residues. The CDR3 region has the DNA TGTGCCAGCAGCCCTGGACAGGAAAAACTGTTTTTT. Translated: CASSPGQEKLFF.

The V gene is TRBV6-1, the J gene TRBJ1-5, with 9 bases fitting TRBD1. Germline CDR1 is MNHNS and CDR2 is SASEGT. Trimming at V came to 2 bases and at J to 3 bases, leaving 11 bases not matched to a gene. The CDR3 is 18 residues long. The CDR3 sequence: CASSEWGTGRSPNQPQHF. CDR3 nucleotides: TGTGCCAGCAGTGAATGGGGGACAGGGCGAAGCCCCAATCAGCCCCAGCATTTT.

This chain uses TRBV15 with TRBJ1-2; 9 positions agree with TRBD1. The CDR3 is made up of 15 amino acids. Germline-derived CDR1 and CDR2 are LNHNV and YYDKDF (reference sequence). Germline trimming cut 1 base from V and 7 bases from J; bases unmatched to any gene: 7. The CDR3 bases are TGTGCCACCAGCAGAGCCTCGGGGACAGGGCTTGGCTACACCTTC. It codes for CATSRASGTGLGYTF.

CDR3 nucleotides: TGTGCCAGCAGCCATCCGGGAACAGGGGTCAATGAGCAGTACTTC. Translating it yields CASSHPGTGVNEQYF. This chain links TRBV5-5 with TRBJ2-7; 7 bases line up with TRBD1. The CDR3 has 15 amino acids. The V and J ends lost 4 bases and 7 bases, in that order; junction bases with no gene match: 14. CDR1 SGHKS and CDR2 YYEKEE come from the germline V gene (reference sequence).

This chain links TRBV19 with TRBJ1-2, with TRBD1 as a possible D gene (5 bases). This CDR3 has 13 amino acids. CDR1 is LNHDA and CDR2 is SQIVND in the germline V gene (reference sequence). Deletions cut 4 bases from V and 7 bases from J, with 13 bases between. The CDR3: CASSRGEMGGYTF. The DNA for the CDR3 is TGTGCCAGTAGTAGGGGCGAGATGGGTGGCTACACCTTC.